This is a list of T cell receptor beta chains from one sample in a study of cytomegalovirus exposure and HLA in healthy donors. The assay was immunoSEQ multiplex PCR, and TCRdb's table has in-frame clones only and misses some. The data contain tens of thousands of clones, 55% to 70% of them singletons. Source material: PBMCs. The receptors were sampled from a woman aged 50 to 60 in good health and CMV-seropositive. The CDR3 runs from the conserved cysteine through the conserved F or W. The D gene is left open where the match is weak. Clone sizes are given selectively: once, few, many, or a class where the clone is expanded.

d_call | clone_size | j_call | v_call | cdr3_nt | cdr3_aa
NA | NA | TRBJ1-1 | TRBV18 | TGTGCCAGCTCACCGACAGATTTTAACACTGAAGCTTTCTTT | CASSPTDFNTEAFF
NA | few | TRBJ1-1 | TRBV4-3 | TGCGCCAGCAGCCAAAGTAGGGGAAAGGAAGCTTTCTTT | CASSQSRGKEAFF
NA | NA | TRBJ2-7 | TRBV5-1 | TGCGCCAGCAGCCCCCAGGGGATAAGCACCTACGAGCAGTACTTC | CASSPQGISTYEQYF
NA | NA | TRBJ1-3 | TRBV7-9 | TGTGCCAGCAGCTTAGACAGGGCTGGAAACACCATATATTTT | CASSLDRAGNTIYF
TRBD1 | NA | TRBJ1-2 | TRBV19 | TGTGCCAGTAGTATAGCTACGGACAGGGGATATGGCTACACCTTC | CASSIATDRGYGYTF
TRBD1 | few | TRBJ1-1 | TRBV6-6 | TGTGCCAGCAAACACCGGGACAGGGCGCTGACTGAAGCTTTCTTT | CASKHRDRALTEAFF
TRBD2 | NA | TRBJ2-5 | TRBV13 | TGTGCCAGCAGCGGATCTAGCGGGGCAGGAGAGACCCAGTACTTC | CASSGSSGAGETQYF
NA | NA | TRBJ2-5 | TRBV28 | TGTGCCAGCAGTCCGGACTATCAAGAGGCCCAGTACTTC | CASSPDYQEAQYF
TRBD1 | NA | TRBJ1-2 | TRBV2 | TGTGCCAGCAGGGCCCTCCTACAGGGGCGAACCCTCTTATATGGCTACACCTTC | CASRALLQGRTLLYGYTF
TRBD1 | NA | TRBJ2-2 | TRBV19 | TGTGCCAGTAGTATAAGGAGGACAGGGGCCCCCGGGGAGCTGTTTTTT | CASSIRRTGAPGELFF
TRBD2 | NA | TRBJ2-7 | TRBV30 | TGTGCCTCACAAGGACTAGCGGGGGTGAACGAGCAGTACTTC | CASQGLAGVNEQYF
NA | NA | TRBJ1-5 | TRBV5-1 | TGCGCCAGCAGCCCCACGTACAGATCCGCCCCTCAGCCCCAGCATTTT | CASSPTYRSAPQPQHF
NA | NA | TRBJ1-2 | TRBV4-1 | TGCGCCAGCAGCCAAGAGGGGTGGGGCAGGGACTATGGCTACACCTTC | CASSQEGWGRDYGYTF
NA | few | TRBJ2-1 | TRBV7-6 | TGTGCCAGCAGCTTAGCGTGGAACGGGGGGCTGTTCTTC | CASSLAWNGGLFF
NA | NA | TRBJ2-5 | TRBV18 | TGTGCCAGCTCACTACTACAAGAGACCCAGTACTTC | CASSLLQETQYF
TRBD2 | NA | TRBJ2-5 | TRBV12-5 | TGTGCTAGTGGTTCTGGACTAGCGGGTGAGACCCAGTACTTC | CASGSGLAGETQYF
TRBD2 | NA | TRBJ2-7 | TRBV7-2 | TGTGCCAGCAGCTTAGGACGCGGGGGAGCCTCCTATGAGCAGTACTTC | CASSLGRGGASYEQYF
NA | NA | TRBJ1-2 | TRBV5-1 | TGCGCCAGCAGCTTGGCAGGGGCCGACTATGGCTACACCTTC | CASSLAGADYGYTF
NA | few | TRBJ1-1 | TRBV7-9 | TGTGCCAGCAGCAGGGACATGAACACTGAAGCTTTCTTT | CASSRDMNTEAFF
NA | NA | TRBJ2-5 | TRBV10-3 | TGTGCCATCAGCCGGGACTTCCAAGAGACCCAGTACTTC | CAISRDFQETQYF
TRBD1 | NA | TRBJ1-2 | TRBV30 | TGTGCCTGGGGAACACAGGGGGCGCCTGGCTACACCTTC | CAWGTQGAPGYTF
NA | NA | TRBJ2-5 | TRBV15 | TGTGCCACCAGCAGAGATCCCCTTGCGGGGAGAAAAGAGACCCAGTACTTC | CATSRDPLAGRKETQYF
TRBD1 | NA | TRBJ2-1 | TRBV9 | TGTGCCAGCAGCGTAGGGACAGGGATCTCCTACAATGAGCAGTTCTTC | CASSVGTGISYNEQFF
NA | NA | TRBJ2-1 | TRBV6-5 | TGTGCCAGCAGTTACTTCACCGGCGGCCACAATGAGCAGTTCTTC | CASSYFTGGHNEQFF
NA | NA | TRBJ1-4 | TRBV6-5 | TGTGCCAGCAGTTACCGTCCGGGAGAAAAACTGTTTTTT | CASSYRPGEKLFF
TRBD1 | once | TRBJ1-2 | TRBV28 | TGTGCCAGCAGGTCGGGACAGGGGGCAAACTATGGCTACACCTTC | CASRSGQGANYGYTF
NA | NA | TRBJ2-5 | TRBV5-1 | TGCGCCAGCAAAGCGGGTAAAGAGACCCAGTACTTC | CASKAGKETQYF
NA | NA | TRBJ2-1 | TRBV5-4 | TGTGCCAGCAGCCCGAGCGATTACAATGAGCAGTTCTTC | CASSPSDYNEQFF
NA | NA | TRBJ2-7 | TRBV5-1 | TGCGCCAGCAGCCTAACTAGCTCCCACGAGCAGTACTTC | CASSLTSSHEQYF
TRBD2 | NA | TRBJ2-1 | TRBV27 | TGTGCCAGCAGTTTCCCTCTAGCGGGGGGGGTTAGCTCCTACAATGAGCAGTTCTTC | CASSFPLAGGVSSYNEQFF
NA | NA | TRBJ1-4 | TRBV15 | TGTGCCACCAGCAGCCCAGGGGCAACTAATGAAAAACTGTTTTTT | CATSSPGATNEKLFF
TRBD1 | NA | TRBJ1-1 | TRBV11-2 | TGTGCCAGCAGCTGGGACAGGGGCACTGAAGCTTTCTTT | CASSWDRGTEAFF
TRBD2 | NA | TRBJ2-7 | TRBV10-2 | TGCGCCAGCAGAAGCGGGGGAGCCTACGAGCAGTACTTC | CASRSGGAYEQYF
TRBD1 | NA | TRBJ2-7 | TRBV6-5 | TGTGCCAGCAGCCCGAGACAGGGTAGGAAGTCAGAGCAGTACTTC | CASSPRQGRKSEQYF
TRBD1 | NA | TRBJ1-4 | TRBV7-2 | TGTGCCAGCAGCCAAGGACAGGGACGTGAAAAACTGTTTTTT | CASSQGQGREKLFF
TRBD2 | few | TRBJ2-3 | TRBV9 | TGTGCCAGCAGCGTTCCTAGCGGATTCACAGATACGCAGTATTTT | CASSVPSGFTDTQYF
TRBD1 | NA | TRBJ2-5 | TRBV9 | TGTGCCAGCAGCCTCGAGGCAGGGGGCCTTAAGACCCAGTACTTC | CASSLEAGGLKTQYF
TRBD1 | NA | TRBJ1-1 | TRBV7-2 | TGTGCCAGCAGCCTGGGACAGGGCGGAATGAACACTGAAGCTTTCTTT | CASSLGQGGMNTEAFF
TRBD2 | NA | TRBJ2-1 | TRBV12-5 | TGTGCTAGTGGTCTCACAAGGGCGGGGACTAGCGGGGACAATGAGCAGTTCTTC | CASGLTRAGTSGDNEQFF
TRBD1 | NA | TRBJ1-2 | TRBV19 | TGTGCCAGTAGTATGGGATACATTTACCGGACAGGGAATGCCGGCTACACCTTC | CASSMGYIYRTGNAGYTF
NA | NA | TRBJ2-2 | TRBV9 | TGTGCCAGCAGCGTACGTGGAGATACTAGAAACACCGGGGAGCTGTTTTTT | CASSVRGDTRNTGELFF
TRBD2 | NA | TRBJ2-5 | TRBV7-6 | TGTGCCAGCAGCTTAGGAAGGACTAGCGGGGTTATGGCCCAGTACTTC | CASSLGRTSGVMAQYF
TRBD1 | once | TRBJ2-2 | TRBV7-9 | TGTGCCAGCAGGGGACAGGGTTTAGCGACCGGGGAGCTGTTTTTT | CASRGQGLATGELFF
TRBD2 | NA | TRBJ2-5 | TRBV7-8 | TGTGCCAGCAGCATAGGACTAGAAGAGACCCAGTACTTC | CASSIGLEETQYF
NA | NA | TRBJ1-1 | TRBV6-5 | TGTGCCAGCAGTTACTCGGGGTGGGGGGTCACTGAAGCTTTCTTT | CASSYSGWGVTEAFF
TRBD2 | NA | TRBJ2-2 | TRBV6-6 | TGTGCCAGCGGACTAGCGTACACCGGGGAGCTGTTTTTT | CASGLAYTGELFF
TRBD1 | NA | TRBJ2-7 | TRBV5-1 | TGCGCCAGCAGCCCCGGGACAGGGGGCGAGCAGTACTTC | CASSPGTGGEQYF
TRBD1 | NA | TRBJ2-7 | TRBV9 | TGTGCCAGCAGCTTAGGGACAGGGGACCTCTACGAGCAGTACTTC | CASSLGTGDLYEQYF
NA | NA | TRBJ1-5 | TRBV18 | TGTGCCAGCTCACCCTCAAACAGGGATTACCATCAGCCCCAGCATTTT | CASSPSNRDYHQPQHF
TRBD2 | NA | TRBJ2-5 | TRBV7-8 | TGTGCCAGCAGCTTAGAGCGGGGGGGCCGGGAGACCCAGTACTTC | CASSLERGGRETQYF
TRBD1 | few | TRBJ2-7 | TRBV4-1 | TGCGCCAGCAGCCAATCCAGAGGGCAGGGGGAGTACGAGCAGTACTTC | CASSQSRGQGEYEQYF
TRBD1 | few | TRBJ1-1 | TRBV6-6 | TGTGCCAGCAATGCGGGACAGAGGAACACTGAAGCTTTCTTT | CASNAGQRNTEAFF
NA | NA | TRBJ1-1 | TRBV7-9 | TGTGCCAGCAGCGCCCAGGGAGGCACTGAAGCTTTCTTT | CASSAQGGTEAFF
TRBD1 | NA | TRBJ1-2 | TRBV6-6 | TGTGCCAGCAGTTACTCGACGGCAGGGGGCGAGGGTGGCTACACCTTC | CASSYSTAGGEGGYTF
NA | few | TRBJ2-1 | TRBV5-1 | TGCGCCAGCAGTGGAGCTTTGGATGAGCAGTTCTTC | CASSGALDEQFF